The 26 T cell receptor beta chains reported below all come from one sample, sequenced in a study of spatial heterogeneity in lung cancer. Points from the study as a whole: Counts of expanded alpha and beta TCRs within tumors tracked the tumor nonsynonymous mutation count.

The antigens for these receptors are not known. The time point here: sample taken at primary tumor resection. TCRdb re-derived calls from the 5' RACE reads in MiXCR, one entry per CDR3 protein. Among around 100,000 distinct CDR3 sequences listed, approximately 4.4% were seen once. The sequencing used lung tumor tissue, collected at surgery. The receptors come from a male donor with early-stage non-small cell lung cancer.

In this sample, this clonotype turned up many times. The V gene is TRBV29-1, the J gene TRBJ1-1; D uncertain. Germline V CDR1 and CDR2: SQVTM, ANQGSEA. Trimming left V 8 bases short and J 1 base short, with 17 bases between. CDR3 length: 14 residues. The CDR3 protein is CSTQDKRENTEAFF. CDR3 nucleotide sequence: TGCAGCACACAAGACAAAAGGGAGAACACTGAAGCTTTCTTT.

This clonotype came up many times. The chain couples TRBV6-5 to TRBJ1-5; D might be TRBD1 (5 bases). Germline V gene sequence: CDR1 MNHEY, CDR2 SVGAGI. Trimming took off 6 bases at V and 3 bases at J, with 9 bases between the two ends. This CDR3 comprises 13 residues. CDR3 region: CASRDSSNQPQHF. As DNA, the CDR3 is TGTGCCAGCAGAGACAGTTCCAATCAGCCCCAGCATTTT.

This clonotype was recorded many times. The DNA for the CDR3 is TGTGCCAGCAGTGAAGAGGACAGGGCAGCCAAAAACATTCAGTACTTC. Translating it yields CASSEEDRAAKNIQYF. This chain joins TRBV2 and TRBJ2-4; TRBD1 matches 8 bases. Germline lookup yields CDR1 SNHLY and CDR2 FYNNEI. V lost 1 base to trimming and J lost 0 bases; unmatched junction nucleotides: 2. CDR3 size: 16 residues.

The chain employs TRBV2 and TRBJ1-1, with 7 positions matching TRBD1. CDR1 and CDR2 (germline): SNHLY, FYNNEI. The CDR3 runs 13 residues. V shed 6 bases and J 2 bases; nucleotides not matched to a gene: 3. CDR3 in amino acids: CASRGTANTEAFF. The CDR3 DNA follows: TGTGCCAGCAGGGGGACAGCAAACACTGAAGCTTTCTTT.

This clonotype was detected ten times or more. This rearrangement joins TRBV6-6 to TRBJ2-2; TRBD2 might be the D (5 bases). V shed 7 bases and J shed 6 bases, with 18 bases lying between them. Germline CDR1 and CDR2: MNHNY and SVGAGI (reference sequence). This CDR3 is built from 15 residues. In DNA form, the CDR3 reads TGTGCCAGCACTACCCGGAAGGACTTCCCCGGGGAGCTGTTTTTT. Protein: CASTTRKDFPGELFF.

This clonotype was picked up many times. The genes are TRBV7-9 and TRBJ2-1; the D is unclear. Germline CDR1 SEHNR, CDR2 FQNEAQ (reference sequence). CDR3 size: 16 residues. V was trimmed by 6 bases and J by 0 bases, leaving 15 bases between them. CDR3: CASSPSRSSSYNEQFF. Here the CDR3 DNA reads TGTGCCAGCAGTCCCAGTCGCAGTAGCTCCTACAATGAGCAGTTCTTC.

This clonotype was recorded at least ten times. The gene calls are TRBV7-9 and TRBJ2-3; no definite D call. Deletions cut 3 bases from V and 4 bases from J, with 5 bases between. CDR1 and CDR2 from the germline V gene are SEHNR and FQNEAQ (reference sequence). This CDR3 spans 12 amino acids. CDR3 residues: CASSFPADTQYF. CDR3 DNA sequence: TGTGCCAGCAGCTTCCCGGCAGATACGCAGTATTTT.

The table lists this clonotype with many counts. The genes are TRBV21-1 and TRBJ1-1; the table's D gene call, TRBD1, was not cross checked with the DNA. TRBV21-1 is designated a pseudogene. The CDR3 covers 16 residues. As DNA, the CDR3 is TGTGCCAGCAGCAGAAACTCCGGGACAGACAACACTGAAGCTTTCTTT. Residues: CASSRNSGTDNTEAFF.

This clonotype has a count of ten or more. The chain employs TRBV5-6 and TRBJ2-4; TRBD1 might be the D (5 bases). The germline gives CDR1 SGHDT, CDR2 YYEEEE. There are 14 residues in the CDR3. Trimming took off 1 base at V and 0 bases at J, with 5 bases between the two ends. The CDR3 sequence is CASSLRGAKNIQYF. CDR3 nucleotides: TGTGCCAGCAGCTTGAGGGGAGCCAAAAACATTCAGTACTTC.

This clonotype was detected many times. The chain recombines TRBV7-9 with TRBJ1-2; D unclear. The germline gives CDR1 SEHNR, CDR2 FQNEAQ (reference sequence). CDR3 size: 12 residues. V dropped 3 bases and J dropped 7 bases, with 9 bases sitting between them. The CDR3 sequence is CASSLNRAGYTF. The DNA of the CDR3 is TGTGCCAGCAGCTTGAATAGGGCTGGCTACACCTTC.

The V and J genes are TRBV4-1 and TRBJ2-1; TRBD2 aligns across 9 bases. The CDR3 has 15 residues. Germline V CDR1 and CDR2: MGHRA, YSYEKL. The V and J ends lost 0 bases and 8 bases, in that order; junction bases with no gene match: 5. The DNA for the CDR3 is TGCGCCAGCAGCCAAGACGCGGGAGGGCGCGATGAGCAGTTCTTC. Its protein product is CASSQDAGGRDEQFF.

This clonotype was found many times. The chain has TRBV2 and TRBJ1-1; no definite D call. The CDR3 has 13 amino acids. Trimming removed 9 bases at V and 6 bases at J, with 17 bases between. Per germline, CDR1 SNHLY and CDR2 FYNNEI. In nucleotides, the CDR3 is TGTGCCAGTAAACAAGACACGATCCCTGAAGCTTTCTTT. Translated, it gives CASKQDTIPEAFF.

This clonotype has a count of ten or more. V gene TRBV5-1 combines with J gene TRBJ2-1; D possibly corresponds to TRBD1 (5 bases). Germline CDR1 is SGHRS and CDR2 is YFSETQ. The length of the CDR3 is 18 residues. V was pared by 1 base and J by 5 bases, with 22 bases between. CDR3 sequence (DNA): TGCGCCAGCAGCTTGAGGATTCAGGGAATCAGGGAAGACAATGAGCAGTTCTTC. Translated, it gives CASSLRIQGIREDNEQFF. The full variable domain, its missing parts supplied by reference TRBV5-1 and TRBJ2-1, is KAGVTQTPRYLIKTRGQQVTLSCSPISGHRSVSWYQQTPGQGLQFLFEYFSETQRNKGNFPGRFSGRQFSNSRSEMNVSTLELGDSALYLCASSLRIQGIREDNEQFFGPGTRLTVL.

This clonotype was seen at least ten times. The rearrangement uses TRBV21-1 and TRBJ2-3; the listed D gene, TRBD1, was not tested against the DNA. TRBV21-1 is a listed pseudogene. The CDR3 contains 15 residues. Here the CDR3 DNA reads TGTGCCAGCAGCCCTAGGACAGGGTGCACAGATACGCAGTATTTT. It is translated as CASSPRTGCTDTQYF.

This clonotype was picked up many times. The chain employs TRBV28 and TRBJ2-3, with D perhaps TRBD2 (6 bases). Trimming stripped 8 bases from V and 4 bases from J, with 16 bases between. CDR3 length: 14 residues. Germline lookup yields CDR1 MDHEN and CDR2 SYDVKM. The CDR3 here is CASWRVGRPDTQYF. The CDR3 bases are TGTGCCAGCTGGAGGGTTGGACGCCCAGATACGCAGTATTTT.

The chain carries TRBV4-1 and TRBJ1-1; D unclear. Germline V gene data show CDR1 as MGHRA and CDR2 as YSYEKL. The CDR3 runs 15 residues. V shed 1 base and J shed 6 bases, with 15 bases lying between them. This chain's CDR3 is CASSQGSTFSPEAFF. CDR3 coding DNA: TGCGCCAGCAGCCAAGGCAGTACGTTTTCCCCTGAAGCTTTCTTT.

This clonotype appeared a few times. The chain combines TRBV29-1 with TRBJ2-2, with TRBD1 identical over 7 bases. Germline loops: CDR1 SQVTM, CDR2 ANQGSEA. Unmatched junction bases numbered 9, after V lost 4 bases and J lost 7 bases. The CDR3 is 14 amino acids. The CDR3 nucleotides read TGCAGCGTTGTACCCCAGGGGGACGGCGGGGAGCTGTTTTTT. Its translation is CSVVPQGDGGELFF.

This clonotype turned up a few times. The chain employs TRBV5-1 and TRBJ2-5, with 8 positions matching TRBD2. CDR1 is SGHRS, CDR2 YFSETQ, per germline. V lost 4 bases and J lost 2; bases outside the gene matches: 13. This CDR3 contains 17 residues. The CDR3 loop reads CASSRGASGSWQETQYF. The CDR3 bases are TGCGCCAGCAGCCGGGGGGCCAGCGGGAGCTGGCAAGAGACCCAGTACTTC.

Many counts were recorded for this clonotype. The chain links TRBV6-5 to TRBJ2-7, with D perhaps TRBD1 or TRBD2 (5 bases each). Germline loops: CDR1 MNHEY, CDR2 SVGAGI. The ends were cut back, 3 bases at V and 3 bases at J, with 9 bases in the middle. This CDR3 has 13 amino acids. CDR3 region: CASSYGDGYEQYF. For the CDR3, the DNA is TGTGCCAGCAGTTATGGGGACGGCTACGAGCAGTACTTC.

The V and J genes are TRBV7-2 and TRBJ2-7, with a possible D match to TRBD1 (5 bases). Germline loops: CDR1 SGHTA, CDR2 FQGNSA. The CDR3 totals 13 residues. V dropped 6 bases and J dropped 2 bases, with 11 bases sitting between them. The CDR3 region has the DNA TGTGCCAGCAGTCCAGGGCCAACCTACGAGCAGTACTTC. The encoded protein is CASSPGPTYEQYF.

This clonotype has ten or more counts. The chain joins TRBV28 to TRBJ2-7; no clear D gene. This CDR3 region has 15 residues. The germline V gene has CDR1 MDHEN and CDR2 SYDVKM. V was pared by 5 bases and J by 3 bases, with 17 bases between. The CDR3 here is CASSLLVLGYYEQYF. CDR3 DNA: TGTGCCAGCAGTCTACTGGTTCTGGGATACTACGAGCAGTACTTC.

This clonotype was counted a few times. This chain joins TRBV28 and TRBJ2-7; 14 bases agree with TRBD2. Germline CDR1 is MDHEN and CDR2 is SYDVKM. The trim removed 5 bases at V and 3 bases at J, leaving 6 bases unmatched. CDR3 length: 16 residues. This chain's CDR3 is CASSQTGLAGDYEQYF. In DNA, the CDR3 is TGTGCCAGCAGTCAAACGGGACTAGCGGGGGACTACGAGCAGTACTTC. Together with reference TRBV28 and TRBJ2-7, the CDR3 gives the full variable domain: DVKVTQSSRYLVKRTGEKVFLECVQDMDHENMFWYRQDPGLGLRLIYFSYDVKMKEKGDIPEGYSVSREKKERFSLILESASTNQTSMYLCASSQTGLAGDYEQYFGPGTRLTVT.

This clonotype was found many times. The rearrangement joins TRBV14 to TRBJ2-1, with TRBD2 as a possible D gene (6 bases). V was shortened by 2 bases and J by 3 bases, with 17 bases between the two germline ends. CDR3 length: 17 amino acids. Germline CDR1 SGHDN, CDR2 FVKESK. CDR3 DNA sequence: TGTGCCAGCAGCCAATATGGAGGGGCGACCTTCTACAATGAGCAGTTCTTC. This gives the protein CASSQYGGATFYNEQFF.

This clonotype was recorded at least ten times. The rearrangement uses TRBV5-1 and TRBJ2-3, with D hard to call. Germline V gene data show CDR1 as SGHRS and CDR2 as YFSETQ. This CDR3 spans 16 amino acids. V lost 1 base and J 1 base, leaving 13 bases between the germline ends. Here the CDR3 reads CASSLFAQPGTDTQYF. The DNA of the CDR3 is TGCGCCAGCAGCTTGTTCGCCCAACCAGGCACAGATACGCAGTATTTT.

This clonotype has ten or more counts. The chain is built from TRBV15 and TRBJ2-6; D is unresolved. Germline V gene data show CDR1 as LNHNV and CDR2 as YYDKDF (reference sequence). Trimming removed 8 bases at V and 1 base at J, with 0 bases between. The CDR3 runs to 11 residues. CDR3 amino acids: CATSGANVLTF. CDR3 DNA: TGTGCCACCTCTGGGGCCAACGTCCTGACTTTC.

The rearrangement uses TRBV28 and TRBJ2-5, with 7 bases that match TRBD2. This CDR3 is 15 amino acids long. V lost 8 bases, J lost 5 bases, and 14 bases stayed unmatched. The V gene's germline CDR1 is MDHEN and CDR2 SYDVKM. The CDR3, as DNA: TGTGCCAGCCGGGCTAGCGGCACCTTTGGGGAGACCCAGTACTTC. Translating it yields CASRASGTFGETQYF.